This record concerns one T cell receptor (beta chain) sequence. Its antigen remains unidentified. This record belongs to a study of CXCR3-negative and CXCR3-positive naive CD8 T cells. Study-level results: More hydrophobic TRB CDR3s occurred in CXCR3-positive than in CXCR3-negative naive cells. For the naive subsets, surface CD5 was similar, and TCR strength was inferred from TRB CDR3 properties. High diversity, comparable across both naive subsets, contrasted with much lower diversity in memory CD8+ cells.

Sorts that each held around 300,000 cells were run in triplicate for every CD8+ T cell subset. This CDR3 is built from 16 residues. CDR1 SEHNR and CDR2 FQNEAQ come from the germline V gene (reference sequence). UMI-tagged TRB cDNA libraries were built via 5' RACE. No DNA is given; TCRdb re-called the 5' RACE reads and lists each CDR3 protein once. The sample's table shows over 100,000 distinct CDR3 sequences. The sample consisted of naive CXCR3- CD8+ T cells from blood. Subset of the sample: CD45RO-CCR7+CD27+CD95- naive CD8+ T cells lacking CXCR3 (TNR3-). This receptor was obtained from a human donor in good health. Some clones in this sample may be carry-over from other donors' samples. The V gene is TRBV7-9, the J gene TRBJ1-1. CDR3 residues: CASSLVSGGRTTEAFF. The complete variable domain, with remaining parts taken from reference TRBV7-9 and TRBJ1-1, reads DTGVSQNPRHKITKRGQNVTFRCDPISEHNRLYWYRQTLGQGPEFLTYFQNEAQLEKSRLLSDRFSAERPKGSFSTLEIQRTEQGDSAMYLCASSLVSGGRTTEAFFGQGTRLTVV.